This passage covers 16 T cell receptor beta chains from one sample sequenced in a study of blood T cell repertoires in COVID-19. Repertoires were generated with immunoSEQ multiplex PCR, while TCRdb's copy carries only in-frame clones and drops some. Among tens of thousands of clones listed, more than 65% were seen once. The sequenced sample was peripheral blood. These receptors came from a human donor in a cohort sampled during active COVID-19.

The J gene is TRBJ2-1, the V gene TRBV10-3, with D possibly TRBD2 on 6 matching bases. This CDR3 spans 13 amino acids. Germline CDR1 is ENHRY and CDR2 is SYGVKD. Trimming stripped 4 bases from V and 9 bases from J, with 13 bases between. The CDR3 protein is CAISVASEGEQFF. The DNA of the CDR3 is TGTGCCATCAGTGTGGCTAGCGAGGGTGAGCAGTTCTTC.

The CDR3 loop is CASSGRGGQETQYF. The CDR3 coding sequence is TGCGCCAGCAGCGGCCGAGGCGGCCAAGAGACCCAGTACTTC. The genes are TRBV5-1 and TRBJ2-5; no definite D call. The V end was cut by 4 bases, the J end by 1 base, with 11 bases between. The germline V gene has CDR1 SGHRS and CDR2 YFSETQ. CDR3 length: 14 amino acids.

CDR3: CASSSQGQGNQPQHF. CDR3 DNA sequence: TGTGCCAGCAGCTCACAGGGGCAAGGCAATCAGCCCCAGCATTTT. This chain connects TRBV2 to TRBJ1-5; the match to TRBD1 covers 7 bases. With V trimmed by 6 bases and J by 2 bases, 7 bases remained unmatched. Germline assignment: CDR1 SNHLY and CDR2 FYNNEI. This CDR3 region has 15 residues. Supplemented by reference TRBV2 and TRBJ1-5, the full variable domain reads EPEVTQTPSHQVTQMGQEVILRCVPISNHLYFYWYRQILGQKVEFLVSFYNNEISEKSEIFDDQFSVERPDGSNFTLKIRSTKLEDSAMYFCASSSQGQGNQPQHFGDGTRLSIL.

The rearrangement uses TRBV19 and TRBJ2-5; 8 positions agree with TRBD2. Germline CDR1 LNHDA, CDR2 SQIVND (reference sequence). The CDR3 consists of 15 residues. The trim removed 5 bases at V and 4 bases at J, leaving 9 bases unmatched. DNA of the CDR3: TGTGCCAGTAGTCAAGCGGGAGAAGGGGGAGAGACCCAGTACTTC. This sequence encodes CASSQAGEGGETQYF.

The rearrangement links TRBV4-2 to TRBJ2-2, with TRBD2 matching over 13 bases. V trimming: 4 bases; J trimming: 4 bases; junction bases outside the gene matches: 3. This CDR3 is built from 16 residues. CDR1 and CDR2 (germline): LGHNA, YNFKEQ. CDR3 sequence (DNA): TGTGCCAGCAGCCGAGGACTAGCGGGAGTCACCGGGGAGCTGTTTTTT. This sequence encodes CASSRGLAGVTGELFF.

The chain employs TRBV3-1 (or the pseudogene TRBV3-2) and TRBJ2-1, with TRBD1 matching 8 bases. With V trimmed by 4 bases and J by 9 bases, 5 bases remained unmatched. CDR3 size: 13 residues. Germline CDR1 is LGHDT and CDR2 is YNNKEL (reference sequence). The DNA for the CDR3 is TGTGCCAGCAGCCGGAGACAGGGGACTGAGCAGTTCTTC. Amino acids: CASSRRQGTEQFF.

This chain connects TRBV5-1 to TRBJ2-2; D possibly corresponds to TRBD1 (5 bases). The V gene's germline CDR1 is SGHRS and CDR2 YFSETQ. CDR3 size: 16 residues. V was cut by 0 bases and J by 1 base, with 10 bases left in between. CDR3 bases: TGCGCCAGCAGCTTGGCAGGGCCCTTGAACACCGGGGAGCTGTTTTTT. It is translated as CASSLAGPLNTGELFF.

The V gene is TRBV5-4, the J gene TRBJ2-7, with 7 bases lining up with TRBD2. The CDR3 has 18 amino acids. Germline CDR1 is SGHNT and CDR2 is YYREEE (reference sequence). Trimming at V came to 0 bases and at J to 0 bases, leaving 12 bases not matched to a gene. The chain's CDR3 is CASSLGPAGSSGSYEQYF. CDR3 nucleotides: TGTGCCAGCAGCTTGGGCCCCGCCGGGTCTAGCGGCTCCTACGAGCAGTACTTC.

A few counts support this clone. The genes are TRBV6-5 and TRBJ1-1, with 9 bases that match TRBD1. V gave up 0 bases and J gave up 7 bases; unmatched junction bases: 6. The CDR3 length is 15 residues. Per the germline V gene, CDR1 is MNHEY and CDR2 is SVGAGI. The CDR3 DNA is TGTGCCAGCAGTTACTCGACCTTGGGACAGGGTGAAGCTTTCTTT. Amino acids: CASSYSTLGQGEAFF.

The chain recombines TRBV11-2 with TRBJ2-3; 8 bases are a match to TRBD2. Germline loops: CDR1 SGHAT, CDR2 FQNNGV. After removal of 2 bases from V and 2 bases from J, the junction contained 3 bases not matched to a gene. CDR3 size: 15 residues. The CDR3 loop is CASSLSGGPTDTQYF. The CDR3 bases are TGTGCCAGCAGCTTAAGCGGGGGACCCACAGATACGCAGTATTTT.

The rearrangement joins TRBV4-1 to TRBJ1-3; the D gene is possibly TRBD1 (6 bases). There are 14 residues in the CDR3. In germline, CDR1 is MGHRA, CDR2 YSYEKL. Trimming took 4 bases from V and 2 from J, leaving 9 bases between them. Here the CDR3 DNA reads TGCGCCAGCAGCCCTTGGACAGCTGGAAACACCATATATTTT. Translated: CASSPWTAGNTIYF.

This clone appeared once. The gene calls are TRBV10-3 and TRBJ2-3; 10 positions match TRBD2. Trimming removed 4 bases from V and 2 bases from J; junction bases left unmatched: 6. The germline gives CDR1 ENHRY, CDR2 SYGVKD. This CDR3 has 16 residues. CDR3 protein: CAISGWTSGDTDTQYF. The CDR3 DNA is TGTGCCATCAGTGGGTGGACTAGCGGAGACACAGATACGCAGTATTTT.

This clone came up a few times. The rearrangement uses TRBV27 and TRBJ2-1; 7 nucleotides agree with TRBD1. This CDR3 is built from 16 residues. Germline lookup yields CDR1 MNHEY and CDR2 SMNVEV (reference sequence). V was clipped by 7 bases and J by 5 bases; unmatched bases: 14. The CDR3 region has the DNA TGTGCCAGCACCTCCCGGACAGGCCTTCGGGACAATGAGCAGTTCTTC. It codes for CASTSRTGLRDNEQFF.

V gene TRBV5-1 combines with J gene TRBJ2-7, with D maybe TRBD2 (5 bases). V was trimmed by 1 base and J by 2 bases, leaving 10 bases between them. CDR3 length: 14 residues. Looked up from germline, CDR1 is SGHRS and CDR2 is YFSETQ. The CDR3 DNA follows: TGCGCCAGCAGCTTGAGAGGGATCCCCTACGAGCAGTACTTC. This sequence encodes CASSLRGIPYEQYF.

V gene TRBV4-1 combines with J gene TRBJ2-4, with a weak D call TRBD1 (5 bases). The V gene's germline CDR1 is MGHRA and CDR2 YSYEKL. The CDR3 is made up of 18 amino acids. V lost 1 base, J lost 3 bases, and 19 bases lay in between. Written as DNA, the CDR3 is TGCGCCAGCAGCCAAGGCCTCAGGGATCGCCCCCACAAAAACATTCAGTACTTC. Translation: CASSQGLRDRPHKNIQYF.

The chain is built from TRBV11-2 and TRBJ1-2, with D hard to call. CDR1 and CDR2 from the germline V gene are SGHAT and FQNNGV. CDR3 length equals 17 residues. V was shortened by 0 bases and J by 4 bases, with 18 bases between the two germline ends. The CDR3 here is CASSLDLQAAGSYGYTF. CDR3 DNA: TGTGCCAGCAGCTTAGATTTGCAGGCAGCGGGATCCTATGGCTACACCTTC.